This T cell receptor beta chain was observed in a study of radiotherapy plus CTLA-4 blockade in lung cancer. From germline, CDR1 is MGHRA and CDR2 YSYEKL. The junction had 9 bases not matched to a gene; V was cut back by 1 base and J by 4 bases. This CDR3 region has 17 residues. This clone is categorized as medium-sized. Its antigen remains unknown. Only in-frame clones appear in the TCRdb table, and some are missing; sequencing was by immunoSEQ multiplex PCR. The repertoire holds some 110,000 clones, with roughly 86% as singletons. It was focal radiation plus CTLA-4 blockade with ipilimumab that patients with chemo-refractory metastatic non-small-cell lung cancer received. Study findings and constraints: The authors reported that early blood T cell clone dynamics, with interferon-beta, best predicted response.

The chain links TRBV4-1 to TRBJ1-5, with 8 bases matching TRBD1. This sequence originates from a human donor with non-small cell lung cancer that progressed on radiotherapy plus ipilimumab. Some clones in this sample may be carry-over from other donors' samples. Material: peripheral blood, obtained from a patient treated with radiotherapy plus ipilimumab. The CDR3 DNA sequence: TGCGCCAGCAGCCAAGTTATCCGGGACAGGAAAAATCAGCCCCAGCATTTT. This encodes CASSQVIRDRKNQPQHF.